The T cell receptor (beta chain) described here comes from a study of cytomegalovirus exposure and HLA in healthy donors (dated by TCRdb to between 2016 and 2019). In terms of the full investigation: According to an earlier analysis of several hundred of the donors, 150 million to 200 million T cells yielded 90 million to 140 million unique TCR beta sequences and about 300 Gb of sequence data. Class I and class II HLA loci were covered by the typing at four-digit resolution. Across 398 genotyped donors of the cohort, an average of roughly 230,000 unique TCR beta nucleotide sequences per donor were sequenced, and 15% to 20% of those sequences were non-productive. The study aimed to test whether signatures of past pathogen exposure could be identified by cataloging public T cell receptors. The number of typed donors differed by locus: about 620-630 for A, B, C, DRB1 and DQB1; approximately 530 for DQA1; approximately 610 for DPA1; and about 470 for DPB1. An early release covering some 640 HLA-typed donors comprised 250 to 350 gigabases of sequencing data and 85 million to 100 million unique TCR sequences. The study used immunosequencing to profile the T cell repertoires of 670 or so subjects and linked those repertoires to cytomegalovirus serostatus. To predict cytomegalovirus infection status, the study combined high-throughput TCR immunosequencing, statistical association of individual TCRs with disease status, and machine learning. In an earlier analysis of roughly 600 of the donors, high-throughput TCR beta sequencing was used to judge whether each TCR beta V gene segment behaved as functional or pseudogenic. Along with the roughly 670-subject first cohort, a separate validation cohort of some 130 different subjects was used. In the later analysis, no new phenotypic data were used to find candidate immune exposures; instead, reliance was placed on TCR beta sequences and their occurrence across donors. Donor age, sex, ethnicity and CMV serostatus were collected together with the repertoire data. Genome-wide SNP genotypes for about 60% of the 666 donors were used in a later genetic analysis, which treated that subset as a discovery cohort. To study patterns of TCR occurrence, a later analysis re-analyzed previously published TCR beta repertoires from 666 donors and added high-resolution HLA genotyping. The genetic ancestry cluster associated with self-reported Caucasian donors included about 84% of the 398 genotyped donors. Every repertoire in the discovery cohort had been generated on one and the same sequencing platform. Four to six DR-DQ haplotypes were handled as single units for association and clustering, since linkage in the cohort was strong.

On the study overall, not on this receptor specifically: In vitro tests confirmed that three of the cytomegalovirus-associated TCR beta chains recognize cytomegalovirus antigens. Because counts were too low, seventeen rarely observed V segments, including chromosome 9 orphons, were excluded from the earlier analysis of 587 of the donors. Correlated functional status among segregating V segments might be attributable to linkage disequilibrium, but an unknown experimental factor could not be ruled out. A later analysis associated about 17,000 TCR beta sequences with specific HLA alleles at a false discovery rate of 0.05. A further reported finding was that TCR beta sequences accurately predicted the HLA-A and HLA-B alleles for most subjects in the first cohort. Presence/absence analyses assumed roughly uniform sequencing depth across donors, an assumption that may not hold. Assigning TCR associations to individual alleles was difficult when HLA alleles, especially DR and DQ, strongly co-occurred. A group of highly shared sequence variants was considered likely to be a technical artifact of the sequencing pipeline. According to a later genetic analysis, donors in an Asian-associated ancestry cluster had fewer N-insertions in productive TCRs than the roughly 670-donor mean. Because some donors lacked HLA typing at each locus, the association tests relied only on the typed subset. Because the 87-base-pair reads could not distinguish some IMGT-functional V segments, including TRBV6-2 and TRBV6-3, those segments were excluded. In a later analysis, most CMV-associated TCR beta chains were found to appear HLA-restricted, with HLA associations seemingly driven largely by CMV exposure. This cohort had only TCR beta chains sequenced, and the lack of alpha or paired-chain data limited which features could be detected. In a later analysis, the rate of TCR association differed among HLA loci, with DRB1 alleles having the most associated TCRs and HLA-C alleles having the fewest. In a later analysis, several top co-occurrence clusters were reported to appear linked to parvovirus B19, influenza, CMV and Epstein-Barr virus. Broadly in line with IMGT annotations, most TCR beta V segments showed up in productive rearrangements about 90% or about 30% of the time in an earlier analysis of several hundred of the donors. The classifier was reported to diagnose cytomegalovirus status with high specificity and sensitivity in both the original and validation cohorts. In the study, roughly 160 TCR beta chains were listed as associated with cytomegalovirus. A later genetic analysis associated a missense DCLRE1C variant with V-gene and J-gene trimming of TCR beta chains, and an independent cohort replicated the association. Most TCR sequences were seen in very few donors, while some public TCRs were found in many individuals. Immune exposure information for the cohort was limited to CMV serostatus. Compared with equally common non-associated chains, HLA-associated TCR beta chains in a later analysis were more clonally expanded and had lower generation probabilities. The authors suggested that the approach could potentially be extended to other disease states and immunological phenotypes.

Preparation of the library involved the immunoSEQ multiplex PCR assay. A mixture of 60 forward primers for TCR Vbeta segments and 13 reverse primers for TCR Jbeta segments was used in the multiplex PCR. The CDR3 region of rearranged TCR beta genes was amplified from genomic DNA with a multiplex PCR assay. The amplified TCR beta libraries were sequenced on the Illumina HiSeq System as 87-base-pair reads. Regarding the original processing steps: A later analysis tallied roughly 80 million unique TCR beta chains across the 666 repertoires, and about 10 million of those chains were shared by two or more donors. Raw reads were error-corrected and collapsed into unique sequences by a nearest-neighbor algorithm in which closely related sequences were merged to remove PCR and sequencing errors. CDR3 sequences were aligned to IMGT reference sequences to assign V, D and J gene segments. For a sequence to be retained, a match of at least six nucleotides was required to both a V gene segment and a J gene segment. Rearrangements were called productive when the CDR3 lacked stop codons and stayed in frame with V and J; all others were non-productive. Following IMGT convention, CDR3 was defined as the stretch from the second conserved V-encoded cysteine up to the conserved J-encoded phenylalanine. The earlier analysis of about 610 of the donors excluded any sequence lacking an unambiguous match to a single V gene segment. In an earlier analysis of approximately 550 of the donors, V segments were called functional above 56.7% productive rearrangements and were called segregating when the between-donor standard deviation exceeded 5%. A statistical classification framework was built to diagnose cytomegalovirus status from the catalog of TCR beta chain sequences. In a later analysis, V and J genes were assigned by comparing TCR nucleotide sequences against IMGT/GENE-DB human TR gene sequences. In a later analysis, CDR3 sequences and most-parsimonious VDJ recombination scenarios were assigned using the TCRdist pipeline. A later analysis defined each TCR beta chain by its CDR3 amino acid sequence plus V-gene family, and excluded reads lacking a unique V-gene family. A later analysis removed 500 to 600 highly shared, low-generation-probability nucleotide sequences to deal with suspected cross-contamination and a sequencing artifact. A later analysis calculated a clonal expansion index for each public chain from normalized within-repertoire ranks of inferred template counts. In a later analysis, generation probabilities were computed with a VDJ recombination model fitted to out-of-frame rearrangements, and the resulting probabilities were checked against IGoR. In a later analysis, TCR-TCR, TCR-HLA and TCR-CMV co-occurrence was scored with hypergeometric tests, and a repertoire-size bias correction was applied to TCR pairs. To estimate false discovery rates, a later analysis permuted the HLA or CMV assignments 20 times. In a later analysis, co-occurring TCRs were grouped with DBSCAN, and TCRdist sequence similarity was added when clustering was performed within HLA-allele-positive subsets. For co-occurrence clustering, repertoires with fewer than 30,000 or more than 120,000 public chains were excluded, along with four to six repertoires with anomalous nucleotide sharing. This immuneACCESS table, as held by TCRdb, lists in-frame sequences with V and J called but not all clones. Of the missing ones, under half trace to an unresolved V gene in checked studies; the others have no known cause. That table gives V, J and clone size, and the DNA gave D and trimming. The table held for this sample gives approximately 58,000 clones. The leading ten clones occupy 5% to 5.5% of the sample.

Comment on this clone: Its antigen is not yet known. The same CDR3 also results from other DNA sequences found in this sample.

The cohort consisted of approximately 670 healthy bone marrow donors. At the time of sampling, all cohort members were nominally healthy, though unrecorded immune exposures were likely present. The donor was CMV seropositive and belonged to the group of 250 to 300 seropositive cohort members. Each donor provided a peripheral blood sample, and peripheral blood mononuclear cells were used for TCR beta sequencing. Genomic DNA was extracted from the blood cell samples with the Qiagen DNeasy Blood Extraction Kit. CDR1 and CDR2 (MNHEY, SVGAGI) derive from the germline V gene. The cysteine opens and the phenylalanine closes a CDR3 of 16 amino acids. Here the CDR3 DNA is all that survives: 48 bases in frame from base 1. V is trimmed back by 0 bases and J by 2 bases, and the junction contains 4 bases that no gene match accounts for.

This TCR came from a man in his thirties or forties in good health and CMV-seropositive. The sample taken for sequencing was PBMCs. Rearrangement joined TRBV6-5 to TRBJ2-7; 10 bases in the middle match TRBD1. The CDR3 corresponds to CASSYSRTGGTYEQYF. The DNA sequence follows: TGTGCCAGCAGTTACTCCCGGACAGGGGGAACCTACGAGCAGTACTTC.